This passage covers 8 T cell receptor beta chains from one sample sequenced in a study of long-term antiretroviral therapy in people with HIV (dated by TCRdb to 2021 to 2024). The immunoSEQ hsTCRB v3.0 assay was used at survey level resolution for TRB variable region sequencing. What TCRdb holds here is the immuneACCESS table cut down to in-frame rearrangements. Part of the clones is not present; checked against another copy, under half of the missing clones reflect an unresolved V gene, and the others are unexplained. Within this sample are tens of thousands of clones, with 86% of them counted one time only. The ten most abundant clones make up more than 4% of the sample. Sequenced here: unsorted PBMCs, sampled 1.2 years after starting antiretroviral therapy. The receptors shown here come from a woman in her forties or fifties with HIV.

The chain joins TRBV7-9 to TRBJ1-5, with D possibly matching TRBD1 (6 bases). The CDR3 is 14 amino acids. Germline loops: CDR1 SEHNR, CDR2 FQNEAQ (reference sequence). V was clipped by 1 base and J by 4 bases, with 8 bases between them. CDR3 sequence: CASSLGQGNQPQHF. CDR3 sequence (DNA): TGTGCCAGCAGCTTAGGGCAGGGGAATCAGCCCCAGCATTTT.

This clone has a single count. The gene calls are TRBV7-9 and TRBJ1-6; the D gene is possibly TRBD1 (6 bases). Germline CDR1 and CDR2: SEHNR and FQNEAQ (reference sequence). CDR3 length: 13 amino acids. The germline V and J ends were trimmed by 4 bases and 8 bases, with 9 bases remaining between them. Here the CDR3 reads CASSSYRDSPLHF. In DNA, the CDR3 is TGTGCCAGCAGCTCTTACAGGGATTCACCCCTCCACTTT.

This chain connects TRBV30 to TRBJ2-1; D ambiguous. V lost 3 bases and J lost 6, with 9 bases in between. CDR3 length: 12 residues. Germline V gene lookup returns CDR1 GTSNPN and CDR2 SVGIG (reference sequence). The CDR3 reads CAWSNKLNEQFF. Written as DNA, the CDR3 is TGTGCCTGGAGCAATAAGCTCAATGAGCAGTTCTTC.

This chain joins TRBV25-1 and TRBJ1-2; D unclear. Germline V gene sequence: CDR1 MGHDK, CDR2 SYGVNS. Trimming left V 3 bases short and J 8 bases short, with 10 bases between. This CDR3 is 12 amino acids long. DNA of the CDR3: TGTGCCAGCAGTGATTTTTGGGCGGGCTACACCTTC. Translating it yields CASSDFWAGYTF.

The V call is TRBV6-5, the J call TRBJ2-3, with D unclear. V was shortened by 2 bases and J by 0 bases, with 6 bases between the two germline ends. Germline CDR1 is MNHEY and CDR2 is SVGAGI. The CDR3 spans 14 residues. CDR3 residues: CASSYTYSTDTQYF. The CDR3 DNA reads as TGTGCCAGCAGTTACACCTATAGCACAGATACGCAGTATTTT.

This rearrangement joins TRBV7-6 to TRBJ1-6; unclear D gene. Germline CDR1 and CDR2: SGHVS and FNYEAQ. This CDR3 has 14 amino acids. V lost 2 bases, J lost 5 bases, and 7 bases lay in between. CDR3 sequence: CASSLLLDNSPLHF. DNA of the CDR3: TGTGCCAGCAGCTTACTCTTGGATAATTCACCCCTCCACTTT.

The J gene is TRBJ2-3, the V gene TRBV6-1; D call uncertain. CDR1 is MNHNS, CDR2 SASEGT, per germline. Deletions cut 4 bases from V and 1 base from J, with 6 bases between. CDR3 length: 13 amino acids. CDR3 region: CASSGVRTDTQYF. DNA of the CDR3: TGTGCCAGCAGTGGGGTCCGCACAGATACGCAGTATTTT.

The rearrangement joins TRBV19 to TRBJ2-3; TRBD2 agrees at 10 bases. J gave up 3 bases and V 7 bases, and 7 bases lay outside the gene matches. The CDR3 contains 15 residues. Looked up from germline, CDR1 is LNHDA and CDR2 is SQIVND (reference sequence). The CDR3 DNA is TGTGCCAGTACCAGACGGACTAGCGGAACAGATACGCAGTATTTT. Protein sequence: CASTRRTSGTDTQYF.